The rows below give T cell receptor beta chains drawn from one sample of a study of read filtering for tumor transcriptome and immune sequencing. Using its own MiXCR run on the reads, TCRdb lists one record per CDR3 protein. The profile covers some 46,000 distinct CDR3 sequences, with more than 10% appearing a single time and 13% to 15% taken by the ten largest. Sequencing was carried out using a population of CD138-negative cells sorted from bone marrow. The receptors derive from a donor at least 40 years old with multiple myeloma. The CDR3 runs from the conserved cysteine through the conserved F or W. The order of the fields is clone size, J gene, V gene, D gene, CDR3 DNA, CDR3 protein. The D gene is left open where the match is weak. Expanded clones get a size class; other rows say once, few or many, or leave the size out.

size: many; J: TRBJ1-5; V: TRBV5-1; D: TRBD1; DNA: TGCGCCAGCAGCTTGTTCCCCCCGGGACAGGGCAATCAGCCCCAGCATTTT; CDR3: CASSLFPPGQGNQPQHF
size: many; J: TRBJ2-7; V: TRBV6-2/TRBV6-3; D: NA; DNA: TGTGCCAGCAGTCAGACAAGGAGTCGGCAGTACTTC; CDR3: CASSQTRSRQYF
size: once; J: TRBJ2-1; V: TRBV12-3/TRBV12-4; D: TRBD2; DNA: TGTGCCAGCAGTTTTATGCGGGAGGGCCATGAGCGGTTCTTC; CDR3: CASSFMREGHERFF
size: many; J: TRBJ2-2; V: TRBV20-1; D: NA; DNA: TGCAGTGCACTTTCTCCTCGGGGAACCGGGGAGCTGTTTTTT; CDR3: CSALSPRGTGELFF
size: many; J: TRBJ2-1; V: TRBV18; D: NA; DNA: TGTGCCAGCTCAGGAACCGGGACGATAGGGAAAAACTACAATGAGCAGTTCTTC; CDR3: CASSGTGTIGKNYNEQFF
size: many; J: TRBJ2-6; V: TRBV11-2; D: TRBD1; DNA: TGTGCCAGCAGCTGGCGGACAGGGTCCTCTGGGGCCAACGTCCTGACTTTC; CDR3: CASSWRTGSSGANVLTF
size: few; J: TRBJ1-4; V: TRBV18; D: NA; DNA: TGTGCCAGCTCACCGACAGTAAATCGGGAAAAACGGTTTTTT; CDR3: CASSPTVNREKRFF
size: many; J: TRBJ2-1; V: TRBV4-1; D: NA; DNA: TGCGCCAGCAGCCAAGAGTGGACCAGCGCCTACAATGAGCAGTTCTTC; CDR3: CASSQEWTSAYNEQFF
size: many; J: TRBJ2-4; V: TRBV7-2; D: NA; DNA: TGTGCCAGCAGCGTAGAGTATAAGCCCGGGATTCAGTACTTC; CDR3: CASSVEYKPGIQYF
size: NA; J: TRBJ2-1; V: TRBV6-1; D: NA; DNA: TGTGCCAGCAGGGAGCTGGGGACCTACAATGAGCAGTTCTTC; CDR3: CASRELGTYNEQFF
size: many; J: TRBJ2-1; V: TRBV12-3/TRBV12-4; D: NA; DNA: TGTGCCAGCACCCCTGGGGATGAGCAGTTCTTC; CDR3: CASTPGDEQFF
size: many; J: TRBJ1-1; V: TRBV6-2/TRBV6-3; D: NA; DNA: TGTGCCAGCAGTTACTCGGACAGGAACACTGAAGCTTTCTTT; CDR3: CASSYSDRNTEAFF
size: many; J: TRBJ1-1; V: TRBV20-1; D: NA; DNA: TGCAGTGCTCGGGAGGACGCTGAAGCTTTCTTT; CDR3: CSAREDAEAFF
size: many; J: TRBJ1-1; V: TRBV30; D: TRBD1; DNA: TGTGCCTGGAGTGTACGGGGACAGGGAGTCCCTTGGAACACTGAAGCTTTCTTT; CDR3: CAWSVRGQGVPWNTEAFF
size: few; J: TRBJ1-5; V: TRBV30; D: NA; DNA: TGTGCCTGGAGTCCCCCGGGGGAGGATCAGCCCCAGCATTTT; CDR3: CAWSPPGEDQPQHF
size: NA; J: TRBJ2-7; V: TRBV20-1; D: NA; DNA: TGCAGTGCTAGAGTGGGAAAGGTACTGACCTACGAGCAGTACTTC; CDR3: CSARVGKVLTYEQYF
size: many; J: TRBJ1-1; V: TRBV12-3/TRBV12-4; D: NA; DNA: TGTGCCAGCAGTCCGAATACCCGGGAAGCTTTCTTT; CDR3: CASSPNTREAFF
size: many; J: TRBJ2-1; V: TRBV7-2; D: TRBD2; DNA: TGTGCCAGCAGACCCGGGACTAATCGGAATGAGCAGTTCTTC; CDR3: CASRPGTNRNEQFF
size: many; J: TRBJ2-1; V: TRBV30; D: NA; DNA: TGTGCCTGGAGTCCGCCCTGGGGAAATGAGCAGTTCTTC; CDR3: CAWSPPWGNEQFF
size: many; J: TRBJ2-2; V: TRBV19; D: NA; DNA: TGTGCCAGTGAGGCCCAGACTAGAAAAACCGGGGAGCTGTTTTTT; CDR3: CASEAQTRKTGELFF
size: many; J: TRBJ2-2; V: TRBV7-9; D: TRBD2; DNA: TGTGCCAGCAGCTTAGGACTAGCGGGCACGGCGGAGCTGTTTTTT; CDR3: CASSLGLAGTAELFF
size: many; J: TRBJ2-7; V: TRBV28; D: TRBD2; DNA: TGTGCCAGCAGTCCCGGACTAGCGGGACCGTACTTC; CDR3: CASSPGLAGPYF
size: many; J: TRBJ1-1; V: TRBV6-2/TRBV6-3; D: NA; DNA: TGTGCCAGCAGTTCGGCGTCAGCGCGAACGACTGAAGCTTTCTTT; CDR3: CASSSASARTTEAFF
size: many; J: TRBJ2-1; V: TRBV6-5; D: NA; DNA: TGTGCCAGCACCCCGGACCTCTCCTACAATGAGCAGTTCTTC; CDR3: CASTPDLSYNEQFF
size: many; J: TRBJ1-6; V: TRBV7-6; D: NA; DNA: TGTGCCAGCAGCTCCGGACCAGATTCACCCCTCCACTTT; CDR3: CASSSGPDSPLHF
size: many; J: TRBJ2-2; V: TRBV7-2; D: NA; DNA: TGTGCCAGCAGGCTTAGAAGCGGGACCGGGGAGCTGTTTTTT; CDR3: CASRLRSGTGELFF
size: many; J: TRBJ2-5; V: TRBV7-9; D: NA; DNA: TGTGCCAGCAGCCCATGGCGGGGGCTAAGCCAAGAGACCCAGTACTTC; CDR3: CASSPWRGLSQETQYF
size: many; J: TRBJ2-3; V: TRBV30; D: TRBD2; DNA: TGTGCCTGGAGTCCTAATAGAAGCGGGAGGCCCCGCACAGATACGCAGTATTTT; CDR3: CAWSPNRSGRPRTDTQYF
size: many; J: TRBJ2-1; V: TRBV7-9; D: TRBD2; DNA: TGTGCCAGCAAGGGGGAGACTAGCGGGAGCAACAATGAGCAGTTCTTC; CDR3: CASKGETSGSNNEQFF
size: many; J: TRBJ2-3; V: TRBV4-3; D: NA; DNA: TGCGCCAGCAGCCCAGATGGAAGTACGCAGTATTTT; CDR3: CASSPDGSTQYF
size: many; J: TRBJ2-1; V: TRBV5-1; D: TRBD2; DNA: TGCGCCAGCAGCTTTCGAGCCGGGACTAGCAATGAGCAGTTCTTC; CDR3: CASSFRAGTSNEQFF
size: few; J: TRBJ2-6; V: TRBV10-3; D: NA; DNA: TGTGCCTCAGGGTCGCCTGCTCAAGCCAACGTCCTGACTTTC; CDR3: CASGSPAQANVLTF
size: NA; J: TRBJ1-1; V: TRBV5-6; D: NA; DNA: TGTGCCAGCAGCCCCTTAGCGAACACTGAAGCTTTCTTT; CDR3: CASSPLANTEAFF
size: many; J: TRBJ2-7; V: TRBV4-2; D: TRBD2; DNA: TGTGCCAGCAGCCCCATCTCTAGCGGGGAGCCCTACGAGCAGTACTTC; CDR3: CASSPISSGEPYEQYF
size: many; J: TRBJ1-1; V: TRBV29-1; D: NA; DNA: TGCAGCGTTGTGACAGTGAACACTGAAGCTTTCTTT; CDR3: CSVVTVNTEAFF
size: many; J: TRBJ2-5; V: TRBV7-2; D: NA; DNA: TGTGCCAGCAGCTTACAGTCGGGAGTAGGGGAGACCCAGTACTTC; CDR3: CASSLQSGVGETQYF
size: many; J: TRBJ1-2; V: TRBV7-8; D: TRBD1; DNA: TGTGCCAGCAGCTTAGTTTCAGGGGGCGTAGTCTATGGCTACACCTTC; CDR3: CASSLVSGGVVYGYTF
size: many; J: TRBJ2-7; V: TRBV28; D: NA; DNA: TGTGCCAGCAGGGCCCCGAAGCGCGAGCAGTACTTC; CDR3: CASRAPKREQYF
size: many; J: TRBJ2-1; V: TRBV20-1; D: TRBD2; DNA: TGCAGTGCTAGTCGAGCGGGACCCTACAATGAGCAGTTCTTC; CDR3: CSASRAGPYNEQFF
size: many; J: TRBJ2-7; V: TRBV11-2; D: NA; DNA: TGTGCCAGCAGCCTCTACGTCAGGAGAGCCTACGAGCAGTACTTC; CDR3: CASSLYVRRAYEQYF
size: many; J: TRBJ1-5; V: TRBV4-2; D: NA; DNA: TGTGCCAGCAGCCAAGAAACGGGGGCGCGGCCCCAGCATTTT; CDR3: CASSQETGARPQHF
size: NA; J: TRBJ2-7; V: TRBV28; D: TRBD1; DNA: TGTGCCACCTTCGGGACAGGGCCTCCCTACGAGCAGTACTTC; CDR3: CATFGTGPPYEQYF
size: many; J: TRBJ1-5; V: TRBV20-1; D: TRBD1; DNA: TGCAGCGCCACACAGGGGGCGTGGCAGCCCCAGCATTTT; CDR3: CSATQGAWQPQHF
size: many; J: TRBJ2-3; V: TRBV28; D: NA; DNA: TGTGCCAGCAGTTTCCATATAAGCACAGATACGCAGTATTTT; CDR3: CASSFHISTDTQYF
size: many; J: TRBJ2-1; V: TRBV5-1; D: TRBD2; DNA: TGCGCCAGCAGCCTGGGGATAGCGGGAAGATACAATGAGCAGTTCTTC; CDR3: CASSLGIAGRYNEQFF
size: many; J: TRBJ2-3; V: TRBV28; D: NA; DNA: TGTGCCAGCAGTTTGCTTAGAGATACGCAGTATTTT; CDR3: CASSLLRDTQYF
size: many; J: TRBJ2-2; V: TRBV5-1; D: TRBD2; DNA: TGCGCCAGCACCTCGACTAGCGGCTACACCGGGGAGCTGTTTTTT; CDR3: CASTSTSGYTGELFF
size: many; J: TRBJ2-5; V: TRBV6-1; D: NA; DNA: TGTGCCAGCAGTGAAAATCGAGAGACCCAGTACTTC; CDR3: CASSENRETQYF
size: NA; J: TRBJ2-1; V: TRBV20-1; D: NA; DNA: TGCAGTGCTAGAGTAGGGACGGCCGCCGGGATGAGGTTTTTCTACAATGGGCAGTTCTTC; CDR3: CSARVGTAAGMRFFYNGQFF
size: many; J: TRBJ2-5; V: TRBV7-8; D: NA; DNA: TGTGCCAGCAGCTGGGGACCACAAGAGACCCAGTACTTC; CDR3: CASSWGPQETQYF
size: many; J: TRBJ1-1; V: TRBV20-1; D: NA; DNA: TGCAGTGCTAGACAAACAGGGATCGCTGAAGCTTTCTTT; CDR3: CSARQTGIAEAFF
size: NA; J: TRBJ2-7; V: TRBV11-2; D: NA; DNA: TGTGCCAGCATCGAAATATGCTCCTACGAGCAGTACTTC; CDR3: CASIEICSYEQYF
size: many; J: TRBJ2-4; V: TRBV29-1; D: TRBD2; DNA: TGCAGCGTCGGTAGCGGGAGAGACATTCAGTACTTC; CDR3: CSVGSGRDIQYF